The following is a T cell receptor (beta chain) sequence with its context. The source of the sample is a study of blood T cell repertoires in COVID-19. Only in-frame clones appear in the TCRdb table, and some are missing; sequencing was by immunoSEQ multiplex PCR. The data contain about 220,000 clones, 88% of them singletons. Across under 25 US areas, participants ranged in age from about 18 to 90 years. In assigning cohorts, the study relied on participant-reported clinical history. Sequenced: PBMCs or T cells enriched from blood (not recorded which). This receptor was identified in a woman between 45 and 60 years old with acute COVID-19.

DNA of the CDR3: TGCGCCAGCAGCTTGGACAGAGCCTACTATGGCTACACCTTC. It is translated as CASSLDRAYYGYTF. The chain carries TRBV5-1 and TRBJ1-2; unclear D gene. The CDR3 extends over 14 amino acids. Trimming took 0 bases from V and 3 from J, leaving 9 bases between them. Germline V gives CDR1 SGHRS, CDR2 YFSETQ. Together with reference TRBV5-1 and TRBJ1-2, the CDR3 gives the full variable domain: KAGVTQTPRYLIKTRGQQVTLSCSPISGHRSVSWYQQTPGQGLQFLFEYFSETQRNKGNFPGRFSGRQFSNSRSEMNVSTLELGDSALYLCASSLDRAYYGYTFGSGTRLTVV.